The clone carrying this T cell receptor beta chain was seen many times. The data were obtained in a study of T cells after yellow fever vaccination. Study at large: Preparation used SMART-Seq v4 Ultra Low Input for the low-cell-number fractions.

V gave up 3 bases and J gave up 4 bases, with 13 bases separating them. The CDR3 length is 14 residues. TCRdb reprocessed the 5' RACE reads with MiXCR, giving one entry per CDR3 protein. Of 300,000 to 350,000 distinct CDR3 sequences in the sample, 4% to 5.5% were seen once. This clonotype was sampled from a man between 18 and 35 years old who received the YFV17D yellow fever vaccine. The sequencing used PBMCs, collected 15 days after the yellow fever booster vaccination. The rearrangement joins TRBV12-3 or TRBV12-4 to TRBJ2-7; D assignment may be TRBD1 or TRBD2 (5 bases each). CDR3 loop: CASSLFGGGYEQYF. CDR3 nucleotide sequence: TGTGCCAGCAGTTTGTTTGGTGGGGGATACGAGCAGTACTTC.